Following are 25 T cell receptor beta chains from one sample sequenced in a study of blood T cell repertoires in COVID-19. The table came from immunoSEQ multiplex PCR; TCRdb's copy has only in-frame clones and leaves some out. The sample includes 100,000 to 150,000 clones, around 86% of them seen just once. Specimen: peripheral blood. The source is a human donor in a cohort sampled during active COVID-19.

This chain joins TRBV30 and TRBJ2-7, with D maybe TRBD2 (6 bases). This CDR3 contains 16 residues. The germline V gene encodes CDR1 GTSNPN and CDR2 SVGIG (reference sequence). V lost 0 bases and J 3 bases, leaving 18 bases between the germline ends. The chain's CDR3 is CAWSVPGVLGIYEQYF. The DNA for the CDR3 is TGTGCCTGGAGTGTACCGGGAGTTCTGGGGATCTACGAGCAGTACTTC.

This clone was detected only once. This sequence joins TRBV7-9 and TRBJ2-3; 9 bases are a match to TRBD2. The CDR3 runs 13 residues. V gave up 11 bases and J gave up 5 bases; unmatched junction bases: 8. CDR1 is SEHNR, CDR2 FQNEAQ, per germline (reference sequence). The CDR3 sequence is CALPGLAKDTQYF. The CDR3 DNA follows: TGTGCCCTTCCGGGACTAGCAAAAGATACGCAGTATTTT.

This chain joins TRBV7-9 and TRBJ1-4; unclear D gene. CDR3 length: 17 residues. Germline V gene sequence: CDR1 SEHNR, CDR2 FQNEAQ (reference sequence). Trimming pared 1 base from V and 5 bases from J, leaving 17 bases between. CDR3 bases: TGTGCCAGCAGCTTAGGGCTAAACTTGGAGACCAATGAAAAACTGTTTTTT. Translated: CASSLGLNLETNEKLFF.

The chain uses TRBV4-1 and TRBJ2-1; maybe TRBD2 (6 bases). Germline-derived CDR1 and CDR2 are MGHRA and YSYEKL. V was trimmed by 3 bases and J by 3 bases, leaving 15 bases between them. This CDR3 contains 16 residues. The CDR3 is CASSQPARDSYNEQFF. CDR3 in DNA: TGCGCCAGCAGCCAGCCTGCGCGGGATAGCTACAATGAGCAGTTCTTC.

The chain combines TRBV19 with TRBJ2-1; 8 bases are shared with TRBD1. The CDR3 sequence is 14 residues long. Unmatched junction bases numbered 5, after V lost 3 bases and J lost 7 bases. Looked up from germline, CDR1 is LNHDA and CDR2 is SQIVND (reference sequence). DNA for the CDR3: TGTGCCAGTAGTATTAGACAGGGGTTAAATGAGCAGTTCTTC. The encoded protein is CASSIRQGLNEQFF.

The chain carries TRBV6-6 and TRBJ2-7; maybe TRBD1 (6 bases). V lost 2 bases, J lost 5 bases, and 13 bases lay in between. Germline CDR1 and CDR2: MNHNY and SVGAGI (reference sequence). The CDR3 contains 14 residues. In DNA, the CDR3 is TGTGCCAGCAGTTACGTGGCAGGGGTCCACGAGCAGTACTTC. The encoded protein is CASSYVAGVHEQYF.

The rearrangement links TRBV3-1 (or the pseudogene TRBV3-2) to TRBJ2-3, with D unresolved. Germline V CDR1 and CDR2: LGHDT, YNNKEL (reference sequence). Trimming took off 3 bases at V and 6 bases at J, with 4 bases between the two ends. The CDR3 totals 11 residues. The CDR3 sequence is CASSHADTQYF. CDR3 nucleotides: TGTGCCAGCAGCCATGCGGATACGCAGTATTTT.

The chain has TRBV27 and TRBJ2-7; 8 bases align to TRBD1. J gave up 2 bases and V 2 bases, and 8 bases lay outside the gene matches. In germline, CDR1 is MNHEY, CDR2 SMNVEV (reference sequence). This CDR3 has 16 amino acids. Here the CDR3 reads CASSLRTGTGAYEQYF. The CDR3 nucleotides read TGTGCCAGCAGTTTACGCACCGGGACAGGAGCCTACGAGCAGTACTTC.

J is TRBJ1-3 and V is TRBV28; 10 bases are a match to TRBD1. Looked up from germline, CDR1 is MDHEN and CDR2 is SYDVKM. The CDR3 runs 14 residues. The trim removed 6 bases at V and 7 bases at J, leaving 6 bases unmatched. CDR3 in DNA: TGTGCCAGCAGCAGCCGGACAGGGGGGAACACCATATATTTT. Its protein product is CASSSRTGGNTIYF.

This clone was seen just once. The rearrangement joins TRBV5-6 to TRBJ2-1; 7 bases align to TRBD2. CDR1 SGHDT and CDR2 YYEEEE come from the germline V gene. This CDR3 comprises 14 residues. The V segment lost 6 bases and the J segment 1 base; nucleotides outside the gene matches: 4. The CDR3: CASIAGESYNEQFF. The CDR3 nucleotides read TGTGCCAGCATCGCGGGAGAATCCTACAATGAGCAGTTCTTC. The full variable domain, in which reference TRBV5-6 and TRBJ2-1 provide the parts outside the CDR3, is DAGVTQSPTHLIKTRGQQVTLRCSPKSGHDTVSWYQQALGQGPQFIFQYYEEEERQRGNFPDRFSGHQFPNYSSELNVNALLLGDSALYLCASIAGESYNEQFFGPGTRLTVL.

The chain joins TRBV19 to TRBJ2-1; no reliable D call. The CDR3 spans 13 residues. The germline V and J ends were trimmed by 0 bases and 3 bases, with 3 bases remaining between them. Germline assignment: CDR1 LNHDA and CDR2 SQIVND (reference sequence). The CDR3 region is CASSIDGYNEQFF. CDR3 DNA sequence: TGTGCCAGTAGTATAGACGGCTACAATGAGCAGTTCTTC.

With regard to this clone: Additional DNA sequences in this sample encode the identical CDR3. The chain couples TRBV28 to TRBJ1-2, with D possibly TRBD1 on 5 matching bases. Germline V gives CDR1 MDHEN, CDR2 SYDVKM. The length of the CDR3 is 12 residues. Trimming removed 4 bases from V and 8 bases from J, with 11 bases in between. CDR3 DNA: TGTGCCAGCAGTTCCTCAGGGTACGGCTACACCTTC. Translated, it gives CASSSSGYGYTF.

The rearrangement uses TRBV27 and TRBJ1-1; D remains ambiguous. Germline V gene data show CDR1 as MNHEY and CDR2 as SMNVEV (reference sequence). The V end was cut by 0 bases, the J end by 0 bases, with 17 bases between. This CDR3 contains 18 residues. This CDR3 is CASSLSPRSTALNTEAFF. CDR3 nucleotides: TGTGCCAGCAGTTTATCCCCTCGGAGCACCGCCCTGAACACTGAAGCTTTCTTT.

This clone was found a few times. V and J are TRBV4-2 and TRBJ1-1; D is possibly TRBD1 (5 bases). CDR1 LGHNA and CDR2 YNFKEQ come from the germline V gene. V shed 3 bases and J shed 8 bases, with 16 bases lying between them. The CDR3 extends over 14 amino acids. The DNA of the CDR3 is TGTGCCAGCAGCCAGCCTGGGGGGAGGGCAGAAGCTTTCTTT. This sequence encodes CASSQPGGRAEAFF.

J is TRBJ2-7 and V is TRBV6-1, with TRBD1 matching over 7 bases. CDR3 size: 16 residues. V lost 2 bases, J lost 3 bases, and 10 bases stayed unmatched. Germline V gene sequence: CDR1 MNHNS, CDR2 SASEGT. CDR3 sequence reads: CASSENRGLGVYEQYF. CDR3 sequence (DNA): TGTGCCAGCAGTGAAAACAGGGGCCTGGGCGTCTACGAGCAGTACTTC.

This rearrangement joins TRBV4-1 to TRBJ2-7; no clear D gene. CDR1 and CDR2 (germline): MGHRA, YSYEKL. The CDR3 totals 14 residues. Trimming removed 0 bases at V and 2 bases at J, with 8 bases between. DNA of the CDR3: TGCGCCAGCAGCCAAGATGGAGAGGCCTACGAGCAGTACTTC. Translation: CASSQDGEAYEQYF.

The chain has TRBV11-3 and TRBJ2-4; 8 bases align to TRBD1. The CDR3 contains 19 residues. After removal of 5 bases from V and 0 bases from J, the junction contained 15 bases not matched to a gene. Germline V CDR1 and CDR2: SGHNT, YENEEA. CDR3 region: CASSPGQGEGAGAKNIQYF. CDR3 nucleotides: TGTGCCAGCAGCCCCGGACAGGGTGAGGGTGCGGGAGCCAAAAACATTCAGTACTTC.

The CDR3 DNA is TGTGCCACCAGTGATTTTGCGACTAGCGGCTACAATGAGCAGTTCTTC. Encoded protein: CATSDFATSGYNEQFF. The chain combines TRBV24-1 with TRBJ2-1; 9 positions agree with TRBD2. Germline trimming cut 1 base from V and 3 bases from J; bases unmatched to any gene: 3. The CDR3 covers 16 residues. Germline V gene lookup returns CDR1 KGHDR and CDR2 SFDVKD.

This chain joins TRBV29-1 and TRBJ2-1; 10 nucleotides agree with TRBD2. Looked up from germline, CDR1 is SQVTM and CDR2 is ANQGSEA. V shed 6 bases, J shed 6 bases, and the junction held 5 bases outside the gene matches. The CDR3 is 13 amino acids. CDR3 loop: CSVTGLASNEQFF. In DNA form, the CDR3 reads TGCAGCGTGACGGGACTAGCGAGCAATGAGCAGTTCTTC.

This chain links TRBV18 with TRBJ2-7, with 13 bases matching TRBD2. The CDR3 sequence is 15 residues long. CDR1 and CDR2 from the germline V gene are KGHSH and LQKENI. Unmatched junction bases numbered 1, after V lost 3 bases and J lost 2 bases. The CDR3: CASSPGTSGAYEQYF. The CDR3 bases are TGTGCCAGCTCACCCGGGACTAGCGGGGCCTACGAGCAGTACTTC.

This sequence joins TRBV7-9 and TRBJ1-1; no definite D call. With 2 bases removed from V and 8 bases from J, the gap between germline ends came to 6 bases. Germline V gene sequence: CDR1 SEHNR, CDR2 FQNEAQ (reference sequence). The CDR3 consists of 11 residues. CDR3 loop: CASSLSREAFF. The CDR3 DNA is TGTGCCAGCAGCTTAAGCAGGGAAGCTTTCTTT.

The rearrangement joins TRBV7-2 to TRBJ1-1; 8 bases fit TRBD1. Germline trimming cut 6 bases from V and 1 base from J; bases unmatched to any gene: 7. Germline V gene data show CDR1 as SGHTA and CDR2 as FQGNSA. The CDR3 totals 15 residues. The CDR3 coding sequence is TGTGCCAGCAGTACCGGGGACAGGCCGAACACTGAAGCTTTCTTT. This encodes CASSTGDRPNTEAFF.

V and J are TRBV19 and TRBJ2-7; 12 nucleotides agree with TRBD2. CDR1 LNHDA and CDR2 SQIVND come from the germline V gene (reference sequence). This CDR3 has 17 amino acids. The junction had 10 bases not matched to a gene; V was cut back by 5 bases and J by 2 bases. The CDR3 sequence is CASSLPPTSGRTYEQYF. As DNA, the CDR3 is TGTGCCAGTAGTTTACCCCCAACTAGCGGGAGGACCTACGAGCAGTACTTC. The full variable domain, its missing parts supplied by reference TRBV19 and TRBJ2-7, is DGGITQSPKYLFRKEGQNVTLSCEQNLNHDAMYWYRQDPGQGLRLIYYSQIVNDFQKGDIAEGYSVSREKKESFPLTVTSAQKNPTAFYLCASSLPPTSGRTYEQYFGPGTRLTVT.

This chain links TRBV7-9 with TRBJ2-7, with 7 nucleotides matching TRBD1. The V segment lost 4 bases and the J segment 6 bases; nucleotides outside the gene matches: 15. The germline CDR1 and CDR2 sequences are SEHNR and FQNEAQ (reference sequence). The CDR3 length is 16 residues. For the CDR3, the DNA is TGTGCCAGCAGCTCCGACAGGGTGGAAGATTGGGGCGAGCAGTACTTC. It specifies CASSSDRVEDWGEQYF.

This clone appeared a few times. This chain uses TRBV1 with TRBJ2-2; the D call TRBD2 from the table was never checked on the DNA. TRBV1 is an annotated pseudogene. This CDR3 spans 14 amino acids. The CDR3 sequence: CTSYALSNTGELFF. The DNA of the CDR3 is TGCACCAGTTATGCACTGAGTAACACCGGGGAGCTGTTTTTT.